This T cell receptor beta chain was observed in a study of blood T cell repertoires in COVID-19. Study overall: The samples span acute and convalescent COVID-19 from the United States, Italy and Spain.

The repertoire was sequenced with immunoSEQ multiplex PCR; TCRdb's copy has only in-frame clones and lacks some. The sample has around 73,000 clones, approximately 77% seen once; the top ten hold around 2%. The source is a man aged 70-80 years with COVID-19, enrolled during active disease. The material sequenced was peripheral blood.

The CDR3 sequence is CASSKQEYEQYF. The CDR3 bases are TGTGCCAGCAGCAAACAGGAATACGAGCAGTACTTC. V gene TRBV12-3 or TRBV12-4 combines with J gene TRBJ2-7, with D perhaps TRBD1 (5 bases). The ends were cut back, 6 bases at V and 4 bases at J, with 10 bases in the middle. The CDR3 is 12 residues long.